This is a list of T cell receptor beta chains from one sample in a study of T cell responses to AZD1222 COVID-19 vaccine. The table came from immunoSEQ multiplex PCR; TCRdb's copy has only in-frame clones and leaves some out. Among approximately 180,000 clones, about nine tenths were seen once, and the ten largest hold 5% to 7%. This specimen consisted of peripheral blood, obtained on day 0 of AZD1222 vaccination. The source is an adult in good health. Each CDR3 is given with its conserved first and last residue. A D gene is named only where the DNA matches it firmly. Size tells how often a clone was seen (once, few, many) or the class of an expanded clone, and some rows leave it out.

NA,TRBJ1-1,TRBV7-8,NA,TGTGCCAGCAGACGAGACATGAACACTGAAGCTTTCTTT,CASRRDMNTEAFF
TRBD1,TRBJ2-4,TRBV7-9,NA,TGTGCCAGCAGCCCCCCGGTACAGGGGGCGTTGACCAAAAACATTCAGTACTTC,CASSPPVQGALTKNIQYF
NA,TRBJ2-5,TRBV7-2,NA,TGTGCCAGCAGCCCCAGGACAGTTAAAGAGACCCAGTACTTC,CASSPRTVKETQYF
TRBD2,TRBJ2-1,TRBV3-1/TRBV3-2,NA,TGTGCCAGCAGCAGACTCGCGGGGGGCCTATACAATGAGCAGTTCTTC,CASSRLAGGLYNEQFF
NA,TRBJ2-4,TRBV19,NA,TGTGCTCCGGGGGCCAAAAACATTCAGTACTTC,CAPGAKNIQYF
NA,TRBJ2-3,TRBV7-9,once,TGTGCCAGCAGCAGAAGCACCTCGAAGGCAGATACGCAGTATTTT,CASSRSTSKADTQYF
TRBD2,TRBJ2-1,TRBV28,NA,TGTGCCAGCAGTTTTGGTTCGGGGGGGTCCTACAATGAGCAGTTCTTC,CASSFGSGGSYNEQFF
NA,TRBJ1-4,TRBV10-3,NA,TGTGCCATCAGTGGCGGCCGCGGGGGACCCAATGAAAAACTGTTTTTT,CAISGGRGGPNEKLFF
NA,TRBJ1-1,TRBV28,NA,TGTGCCAGCACTGTCCACGGTCAGACTGAAGCTTTCTTT,CASTVHGQTEAFF
NA,TRBJ2-3,TRBV7-3,NA,TGTGCCAGCAGCCTTGGAGGACGCACAGATACGCAGTATTTT,CASSLGGRTDTQYF
TRBD1,TRBJ1-4,TRBV10-3,NA,TGTGCCATCAGCCCTACACTGGACAGGGGTAATGAAAAACTGTTTTTT,CAISPTLDRGNEKLFF
NA,TRBJ2-7,TRBV6-1,few,TGTGCCAGCAGTGAAATCTCAGAGAGCGAGCAGTACTTC,CASSEISESEQYF
NA,TRBJ1-2,TRBV14,NA,TGTGCCAGCAGCCAAGATTTTGATTATGGCTACACCTTC,CASSQDFDYGYTF
TRBD1,TRBJ2-3,TRBV5-1,NA,TGCGCCAGCAGCAAAGGACTGACAGGGGACACAGATACGCAGTATTTT,CASSKGLTGDTDTQYF
NA,TRBJ1-5,TRBV18,NA,TGTGCCAGCTCACCAGAATTAGATCAGCCCCAGCATTTT,CASSPELDQPQHF
TRBD1,TRBJ2-6,TRBV10-3,NA,TGTGCCATCAGTGAACACAGGGGTAACCCTTCTGGGGCCAACGTCCTGACTTTC,CAISEHRGNPSGANVLTF
NA,TRBJ2-6,TRBV4-3,NA,TGCGCCAGCAGTGACTTTTCCTCTGGGGCCAACGTCCTGACTTTC,CASSDFSSGANVLTF
NA,TRBJ2-2,TRBV2,NA,TGTGCCAGCGCGCAGGGTTACAACACCGGGGAGCTGTTTTTT,CASAQGYNTGELFF
TRBD2,TRBJ2-7,TRBV7-9,NA,TGTGCCAGCAGCGTGACTAGCGGGGCCTCCTACGAGCAGTACTTC,CASSVTSGASYEQYF
TRBD1,TRBJ1-2,TRBV30,NA,TGTGCCTGGCGGACAGGGCCTAGGGGCTACACCTTC,CAWRTGPRGYTF
TRBD2,TRBJ2-7,TRBV3-1/TRBV3-2,NA,TGTGCCAGCAGCCAAGGAGCGGGGGGGTCCTACGAGCAGTACTTC,CASSQGAGGSYEQYF
TRBD1,TRBJ2-5,TRBV5-4,NA,TGTGCCAGCAGCGAAAGGAGACAGGGCGGAAAAGAGACCCAGTACTTC,CASSERRQGGKETQYF
NA,TRBJ1-2,TRBV5-1,once,TGCGCCAGCAGCTTGGACGACGGAGGATACTATGGCTACACCTTC,CASSLDDGGYYGYTF
TRBD1,TRBJ1-1,TRBV5-1,NA,TGCGCCAGCAGCTTGGAGGGGGCGAGGACTGAAGCTTTCTTT,CASSLEGARTEAFF
NA,TRBJ1-5,TRBV28,NA,TGTGCCAGCAGTCAGGGCTACCAGCTTAATCAGCCCCAGCATTTT,CASSQGYQLNQPQHF
NA,TRBJ1-5,TRBV28,once,TGTGCCAGCAGTTTAGGGGGGAGACAAAGGAATCAGCCCCAGCATTTT,CASSLGGRQRNQPQHF
TRBD1,TRBJ1-2,TRBV3-1/TRBV3-2,NA,TGTGCCAGCAGCCTGACACAGGGGTATGGCTACACCTTC,CASSLTQGYGYTF
NA,TRBJ2-3,TRBV7-2,NA,TGTGCCAGCAGCTTGTCCCGGGTTTTCGCAGATACGCAGTATTTT,CASSLSRVFADTQYF
NA,TRBJ2-1,TRBV5-1,NA,TGCGCCAGCACCGCCGGGGCTAGGGAGTACAATGAGCAGTTCTTC,CASTAGAREYNEQFF
TRBD2,TRBJ2-7,TRBV28,NA,TGTGCCAGCAGTTTAGAGGTTAGCGGGAAACTTGAGCAGTACTTC,CASSLEVSGKLEQYF
TRBD1,TRBJ1-2,TRBV5-4,NA,TGTGCCAGCAGCGGGGGACAGGGCGGCTATGGCTACACCTTC,CASSGGQGGYGYTF
TRBD2,TRBJ2-1,TRBV28,NA,TGTGCCAGCAGTCCCAGTAGCGGGGGGGCCATCGGCAATGAGCAGTTCTTC,CASSPSSGGAIGNEQFF
NA,TRBJ1-5,TRBV4-2,once,TGTGCCAGCAGCCAAGATTTGTTTCAGCCCCAGCATTTT,CASSQDLFQPQHF
TRBD2,TRBJ2-7,TRBV7-4,few,TGTGCCAGCAGCTATAGCCTTAAAACTAGCGGGAGAGGATACGAGCAGTACTTC,CASSYSLKTSGRGYEQYF
TRBD1,TRBJ2-2,TRBV9,NA,TGTGCCAGCAGCGCTCAGGGGGATTACACCGGGGAGCTGTTTTTT,CASSAQGDYTGELFF
NA,TRBJ2-1,TRBV19,NA,TGTGCCAGTAGTATAGAGGGGCAGGGATACAATGAGCAGTTCTTC,CASSIEGQGYNEQFF
NA,TRBJ2-3,TRBV3-1/TRBV3-2,NA,TGTGCCAGCAGCGACATTTATAACAGGTCCACAGATACGCAGTATTTT,CASSDIYNRSTDTQYF
TRBD2,TRBJ2-5,TRBV4-3,NA,TGCGCCAGCAGCCAAGATACTAGCGGGCTCTCATTGGAGACCCAGTACTTC,CASSQDTSGLSLETQYF
TRBD1,TRBJ1-5,TRBV5-1,NA,TGCGCCAGCAGCTTACAGGGGGGAGGTCTGCAGCCCCAGCATTTT,CASSLQGGGLQPQHF
TRBD2,TRBJ2-1,TRBV19,NA,TGTGCCAGTAGTCCAAGGACTAGCGGGCACTACAATGAGCAGTTCTTC,CASSPRTSGHYNEQFF
TRBD1,TRBJ1-5,TRBV7-2,few,TGTGCCAGCAGCCCCTACGGACAGGGGATTGGGAATCAGCCCCAGCATTTT,CASSPYGQGIGNQPQHF
TRBD1,TRBJ1-2,TRBV6-5,NA,TGTGCCAGCAGTTACGCTACAGGGGTAAACTATGGCTACACCTTC,CASSYATGVNYGYTF
NA,TRBJ1-1,TRBV10-3,NA,TGTGCCATCTCTCCTTTCAGGGGGAACACTGAAGCTTTCTTT,CAISPFRGNTEAFF
NA,TRBJ1-2,TRBV12-3/TRBV12-4,NA,TGTGCCAGCAGTTTTACAGGGAACTATGGCTACACCTTC,CASSFTGNYGYTF
NA,TRBJ2-2,TRBV4-3,NA,TGCGCCAGCAGCCCTAACTTTCTCTTTGCCGCAGGGGAGCTGTTTTTT,CASSPNFLFAAGELFF
NA,TRBJ2-1,TRBV9,NA,TGTGCCAGCAGCGTAGTGGCGGGGTTCTCCTACAATGAGCAGTTCTTC,CASSVVAGFSYNEQFF
NA,TRBJ1-3,TRBV5-8,NA,TGTGCCAGCAGCTTGTATCAGGTCTCTGGAAACACCATATATTTT,CASSLYQVSGNTIYF
TRBD1,TRBJ1-6,TRBV27,NA,TGTGCCAGCAGTTTAGCTCCCGACAGGGACTATAATTCACCCCTCCACTTT,CASSLAPDRDYNSPLHF
TRBD1,TRBJ1-4,TRBV7-8,NA,TGTGCCAGCAGCCCGACCGGGACAGGGGGTGAAAAACTGTTTTTT,CASSPTGTGGEKLFF
NA,TRBJ1-2,TRBV9,few,TGTGCCAGCAGCCCTACTCCCCAAGACCCCTATGGCTACACCTTC,CASSPTPQDPYGYTF
NA,TRBJ1-1,TRBV19,NA,TGTGCCAGTAGTCCCCCCCGGTACAGACAGAGGAACACTGAAGCTTTCTTT,CASSPPRYRQRNTEAFF
TRBD1,TRBJ2-7,TRBV3-1/TRBV3-2,NA,TGTGCCAGCAGCCAAGAACAGGGGGCGATCCACGAGCAGTACTTC,CASSQEQGAIHEQYF